A single sample is the source of the 30 T cell receptor beta chains below, sequenced in a study of T cells after yellow fever vaccination. TCRdb re-derived calls from the 5' RACE reads in MiXCR, one entry per CDR3 protein. The sample contains about 140,000 distinct CDR3 sequences, 7.7% of which appear only once. Sequenced here: CD4+ T cells sorted from PBMCs, sampled 5 days after the yellow fever booster vaccination. The receptors were gathered from a man aged 25-40 years who received the YFV17D yellow fever vaccine.

The sample holds many counts of this clonotype. Germline is not matched at one junction end, which may reflect a read error. V usage is TRBV27 and J usage is TRBJ2-2, with D possibly matching TRBD2 (5 bases). Germline V gives CDR1 MNHEY, CDR2 SMNVEV (reference sequence). The CDR3 sequence is 14 residues long. The CDR3 spells CATSRSGATGELFF. For the CDR3, the DNA is TGTGCCACCAGTCGAAGCGGAGCCACCGGGGAGCTGTTTTTT.

This clonotype occurred many times. The V call is TRBV7-8, the J call TRBJ2-1, with 10 bases identical to TRBD2. V shed 7 bases, J shed 7 bases, and the junction held 7 bases outside the gene matches. Germline V lookup: CDR1 SGHVS, CDR2 FQNEAQ. The CDR3 totals 14 residues. The CDR3 DNA sequence: TGTGCCAGCAACCAGCGGGAGGGCCAAAATGAGCAGTTCTTC. This gives the protein CASNQREGQNEQFF.

This chain connects TRBV11-2 to TRBJ2-5; a weak D match, TRBD2 (7 bases). Germline V gene lookup returns CDR1 SGHAT and CDR2 FQNNGV. This CDR3 has 15 residues. The V end was cut by 1 base, the J end by 7 bases, with 16 bases between. CDR3 bases: TGTGCCAGCAGCTTAGGAGACGGGGGCGGGGGGACCCAGTACTTC. Protein sequence: CASSLGDGGGGTQYF.

This chain connects TRBV5-5 to TRBJ1-2; D gene unclear. The germline V gene encodes CDR1 SGHKS and CDR2 YYEKEE (reference sequence). This CDR3 is 16 amino acids long. V was shortened by 0 bases and J by 0 bases, with 12 bases between the two germline ends. CDR3 protein: CASSLVPTEANYGYTF. The CDR3, as DNA: TGTGCCAGCAGCTTGGTCCCTACGGAGGCTAACTATGGCTACACCTTC.

This clonotype was counted ten times or more. The chain recombines TRBV2 with TRBJ2-1, with D perhaps matching TRBD2 (5 bases). V was shortened by 7 bases and J by 14 bases, with 15 bases between the two germline ends. The germline CDR1 and CDR2 sequences are SNHLY and FYNNEI. The CDR3 has 11 residues. The CDR3 nucleotides read TGTGCCAGCAAGGCGGACTCCGCAGAGTTCTTC. Protein product: CASKADSAEFF.

This clonotype was recorded many times. This chain links TRBV29-1 with TRBJ2-2; D possibly matches TRBD1 or TRBD2 (5 bases each). The CDR3 sequence is 18 residues long. Deletions cut 4 bases from V and 6 bases from J, with 27 bases between. Germline CDR1 reads SQVTM; CDR2 reads ANQGSEA. The CDR3 DNA follows: TGCAGCGTTGCCCGCCCCCCCGGGACGGCCAAACCTTCCGGGGAGCTGTTTTTT. Encoded protein: CSVARPPGTAKPSGELFF.

This clonotype was detected a few times. J is TRBJ2-2 and V is TRBV7-2, with TRBD1 as a possible D gene (5 bases). Germline V gene lookup returns CDR1 SGHTA and CDR2 FQGNSA. V lost 3 bases to trimming and J lost 4 bases, with 9 bases between them. The CDR3 consists of 14 residues. Written as DNA, the CDR3 is TGTGCCAGCAGCTTTGGGGCAGCCACCGGGGAGCTGTTTTTT. Translation gives CASSFGAATGELFF.

The table lists this clonotype with many counts. The chain carries TRBV10-3 and TRBJ1-1, with TRBD1 identical over 9 bases. V trimming: 4 bases; J trimming: 5 bases; junction bases outside the gene matches: 5. The CDR3 spans 14 residues. Germline lookup yields CDR1 ENHRY and CDR2 SYGVKD. CDR3 region: CAISADRGRTEAFF. DNA for the CDR3: TGTGCCATCAGTGCGGACAGGGGAAGAACTGAAGCTTTCTTT.

In its sample, this clonotype was seen many times. The DNA of the CDR3 is TGTGCCAGCAGCCGGCCTAGCGGGAGGGGCACCGGGGAGCTGTTTTTT. Translation gives CASSRPSGRGTGELFF. The J gene is TRBJ2-2, the V gene TRBV12-3 or TRBV12-4, with 12 bases aligning to TRBD2. There are 16 residues in the CDR3. Trimming took 6 bases from V and 4 from J; bases not matched to a gene: 6.

This clonotype was recorded a few times. The rearrangement joins TRBV7-2 to TRBJ1-2; no clear D. The CDR3 is 16 amino acids. V was pared by 1 base and J by 5 bases, with 17 bases between. Per germline, CDR1 SGHTA and CDR2 FQGNSA. In DNA form, the CDR3 reads TGTGCCAGCAGCTTAGGGAGGGATACCTTTGGGTATGGCTACACCTTC. This sequence encodes CASSLGRDTFGYGYTF.

This clonotype was found a few times. The gene calls are TRBV4-1 and TRBJ2-5, with no clear D. The CDR3 sequence is 14 residues long. Trimming took off 0 bases at V and 2 bases at J, with 7 bases between the two ends. CDR1 is MGHRA, CDR2 YSYEKL, per germline. CDR3 sequence: CASSQDTGQETQYF. CDR3 in DNA: TGCGCCAGCAGCCAAGACACCGGGCAAGAGACCCAGTACTTC.

In its sample, this clonotype was seen many times. The chain uses TRBV18 and TRBJ2-7; D not certain. V lost 3 bases and J 2 bases, leaving 20 bases between the germline ends. This CDR3 has 17 amino acids. The germline CDR1 and CDR2 sequences are KGHSH and LQKENI. In DNA form, the CDR3 reads TGTGCCAGCTCACCTCTGAATCATCGCAGAGGAACCTACGAGCAGTACTTC. Translation gives CASSPLNHRRGTYEQYF.

The chain joins TRBV7-2 to TRBJ2-7, with D perhaps TRBD2 (5 bases). Germline V gene data show CDR1 as SGHTA and CDR2 as FQGNSA. The ends were cut back, 5 bases at V and 3 bases at J, with 17 bases in the middle. The CDR3 is 15 residues long. For the CDR3, the DNA is TGTGCCAGCAGCCCCCGGGCCCAGAGGGTCTACGAGCAGTACTTC. Amino acids: CASSPRAQRVYEQYF.

In its sample, this clonotype was seen once. This chain uses TRBV2 with TRBJ2-5; 9 bases line up with TRBD2. Germline V gene sequence: CDR1 SNHLY, CDR2 FYNNEI. CDR3 length: 18 amino acids. Written as DNA, the CDR3 is TGTACCTGCAGTTCCAACCCCGTGGTGCTAGCGGGAAAAGAGACCCAGTACTTC. It encodes CTCSSNPVVLAGKETQYF. The full variable domain, its missing parts supplied by reference TRBV2 and TRBJ2-5, is EPEVTQTPSHQVTQMGQEVILRCVPISNHLYFYWYRQILGQKVEFLVSFYNNEISEKSEIFDDQFSVERPDGSNFTLKIRSTKLEDSAMYFCTCSSNPVVLAGKETQYFGPGTRLLVL.

There are many counts of this clonotype. This sequence joins TRBV7-9 and TRBJ2-1; D gene uncertain. Germline CDR1 and CDR2: SEHNR and FQNEAQ (reference sequence). With 2 bases removed from V and 8 bases from J, the gap between germline ends came to 13 bases. The CDR3 totals 14 residues. The CDR3 DNA follows: TGTGCCAGCAGCTTAAACGGACGTAGCTATGAGCAGTTCTTC. This codes for CASSLNGRSYEQFF.

This clonotype was detected many times. V is TRBV30 and J is TRBJ2-1; TRBD2 aligns across 11 bases. The CDR3 runs to 15 residues. Trimming took 3 bases from V and 7 from J; bases not matched to a gene: 8. Germline V gene sequence: CDR1 GTSNPN, CDR2 SVGIG (reference sequence). CDR3 sequence: CAWSILAGARNEQFF. The DNA for the CDR3 is TGTGCCTGGAGCATACTAGCGGGAGCGAGGAATGAGCAGTTCTTC.

There are many counts of this clonotype. This sequence joins TRBV5-1 and TRBJ2-7, with D possibly being TRBD2 (6 bases). From germline, CDR1 is SGHRS and CDR2 YFSETQ. V was shortened by 0 bases and J by 9 bases, with 19 bases between the two germline ends. This CDR3 comprises 15 residues. The CDR3 protein is CASSLARDPQGSQYF. CDR3 DNA sequence: TGCGCCAGCAGCTTGGCGCGGGACCCCCAAGGATCGCAGTACTTC.

Ten or more counts support this clonotype. The chain carries TRBV7-2 and TRBJ1-3, with a possible D match to TRBD1 (5 bases). The CDR3 has 15 amino acids. Per the germline V gene, CDR1 is SGHTA and CDR2 is FQGNSA. Trimming left V 6 bases short and J 2 bases short, with 14 bases between. The CDR3 sequence: CASSSMGVPGNTIYF. Written as DNA, the CDR3 is TGTGCCAGCAGTTCCATGGGGGTCCCTGGAAACACCATATATTTT.

This clonotype came up many times. The rearrangement uses TRBV7-2 and TRBJ2-1, with 8 nucleotides matching TRBD2. Trimming cost V 5 bases and J 9 bases; bases outside gene matches: 9. The germline V gene has CDR1 SGHTA and CDR2 FQGNSA. This CDR3 is 14 amino acids long. The CDR3 here is CASSPSTSAAEQFF. CDR3 nucleotide sequence: TGTGCCAGCAGCCCCTCGACTAGCGCGGCTGAGCAGTTCTTC.

This clonotype occurred a few times. This chain links TRBV5-4 with TRBJ2-1; D is possibly TRBD2 (5 bases). Germline V gene data show CDR1 as SGHNT and CDR2 as YYREEE (reference sequence). The length of the CDR3 is 13 residues. V dropped 5 bases and J dropped 7 bases, with 13 bases sitting between them. This chain's CDR3 is CASRRGPLNEQFF. In DNA form, the CDR3 reads TGTGCCAGCAGACGAGGGCCGCTTAATGAGCAGTTCTTC.

The rearrangement joins TRBV30 to TRBJ2-2; 9 bases align to TRBD1. The V gene's germline CDR1 is GTSNPN and CDR2 SVGIG (reference sequence). Trimming cost V 5 bases and J 1 base; bases outside gene matches: 5. The CDR3 totals 15 residues. CDR3 in amino acids: CAWGGQGKNTGELFF. As DNA, the CDR3 is TGTGCCTGGGGGGGACAGGGAAAGAACACCGGGGAGCTGTTTTTT.

Many counts were recorded for this clonotype. V and J are TRBV6-1 and TRBJ1-1; unclear D gene. This CDR3 has 13 residues. The germline CDR1 and CDR2 sequences are MNHNS and SASEGT. Trimming stripped 3 bases from V and 1 base from J, with 6 bases between. CDR3: CASSDGTNTEAFF. For the CDR3, the DNA is TGTGCCAGCAGTGACGGTACGAACACTGAAGCTTTCTTT.

The V call is TRBV5-1, the J call TRBJ2-3; D is uncertain. The CDR3 has 13 residues. V was pared by 0 bases and J by 4 bases, with 6 bases between. Germline CDR1 SGHRS, CDR2 YFSETQ. CDR3 in DNA: TGCGCCAGCAGCTTGGACCGGGCAGATACGCAGTATTTT. This sequence encodes CASSLDRADTQYF.

This clonotype was recorded many times. This chain connects TRBV4-2 to TRBJ2-5; D is ambiguous. Per germline, CDR1 LGHNA and CDR2 YNFKEQ. The ends were cut back, 0 bases at V and 1 base at J, with 12 bases in the middle. The CDR3 runs to 16 residues. The CDR3: CASSQDPGVSQETQYF. The CDR3 DNA reads as TGTGCCAGCAGCCAAGATCCCGGAGTTAGCCAAGAGACCCAGTACTTC.

This clonotype was detected many times. V and J are TRBV20-1 and TRBJ2-7; 8 bases map to TRBD2. Germline values: CDR1 DFQATT, CDR2 SNEGSKA (reference sequence). The J segment lost 3 bases and the V segment lost 3 bases, leaving 4 bases of the junction unmatched. The CDR3 is made up of 13 amino acids. The CDR3 coding sequence is TGCAGTGCTAGTAGACTAGCGAGCTACGAGCAGTACTTC. Protein product: CSASRLASYEQYF.

This clonotype was recorded at least ten times. The rearrangement uses TRBV15 and TRBJ1-5; unclear D gene. The CDR3 runs 16 residues. V dropped 8 bases and J dropped 0 bases, with 17 bases sitting between them. Germline CDR1 LNHNV, CDR2 YYDKDF (reference sequence). The CDR3 nucleotides are TGTGCCACCCGTAAAGTTGGGGTCTCTAGCAATCAGCCCCAGCATTTT. It yields the protein CATRKVGVSSNQPQHF.

At least ten counts were recorded for this clonotype. The chain is built from TRBV11-2 and TRBJ2-2; 11 bases are a match to TRBD2. The CDR3 consists of 16 residues. The J segment lost 6 bases and the V segment lost 6 bases, leaving 9 bases of the junction unmatched. Germline V lookup: CDR1 SGHAT, CDR2 FQNNGV. The CDR3 spells CASSPPLAGAAGELFF. CDR3 coding DNA: TGTGCCAGCAGTCCCCCACTAGCGGGAGCAGCCGGGGAGCTGTTTTTT.

This clonotype was seen many times. V usage is TRBV7-2 and J usage is TRBJ1-4; no reliable D call. V was pared by 2 bases and J by 7 bases, with 8 bases between. CDR1 SGHTA and CDR2 FQGNSA come from the germline V gene. The CDR3 runs to 13 residues. The CDR3 DNA is TGTGCCAGCAGCTTATCGGGTGGTGAAAAACTGTTTTTT. Translating gives CASSLSGGEKLFF.

This clonotype was seen a few times. CDR3 DNA sequence: TGCGCCAGCAGCCAAGAACGGACAGTACAAGAGACCCAGTACTTC. It encodes CASSQERTVQETQYF. This chain links TRBV4-3 with TRBJ2-5, with a tentative D call TRBD1 (6 bases). Germline lookup yields CDR1 LGHNA and CDR2 YSLEER. The V end lost 0 bases, the J end lost 2 bases, and 10 bases lay between the germline ends. This CDR3 has 15 amino acids.

This clonotype was counted ten times or more. The chain carries TRBV4-3 and TRBJ2-2, with 7 bases lining up with TRBD1. The CDR3 has 15 amino acids. Germline CDR1 is LGHNA and CDR2 is YSLEER. The V segment lost 4 bases and the J segment 6 bases; nucleotides outside the gene matches: 8. The DNA of the CDR3 is TGCGCCAGCAGCCTGATGACAGGGCCGGCCGGGGAGCTGTTTTTT. It translates to CASSLMTGPAGELFF.